This T cell receptor beta chain was found in a study of spatial heterogeneity in lung cancer. Study-wide background: Raw reads showed each unique TCR and UMI combination turning up more than ten times on average.

TCRdb redid the calling of the 5' RACE reads with MiXCR, one entry per CDR3 protein. The sample lists over 6,500 distinct CDR3 sequences; over 9.5% were seen once. Noted time point: sample taken at primary tumor resection. General observations from the study: Intratumoral expanded alpha and beta TCR counts were found to track tumor mutation counts.

The count of this clonotype is one. What it recognizes is unknown. The size of this beta chain means little, since it is a stray read in a library made for alpha chains. Germline V gene lookup returns CDR1 MNHEY and CDR2 SMNVEV (reference sequence). The length of the CDR3 is 13 residues. Trimming took 3 bases from V and 7 from J; bases not matched to a gene: 3. The source of this sequence is a male donor with early-stage non-small cell lung cancer. Sample: lung tumor tissue, taken at surgery. The gene calls are TRBV27 and TRBJ1-5; 7 nucleotides line up with TRBD1. CDR3 DNA: TGTGCCAGCAGTTTGATGACAGGGCAGCCCCAGCATTTT. This encodes CASSLMTGQPQHF.